The rows below give T cell receptor beta chains drawn from one sample of a study of cytomegalovirus exposure and HLA in healthy donors. Profiled with immunoSEQ multiplex PCR; TCRdb holds only in-frame clones, not every one. The listing contains about 46,000 clones. The sequenced sample consisted of PBMCs. These receptors were taken from a woman aged 35 to 49 in good health and CMV-seronegative. Both conserved end residues are part of each CDR3. Fields, in order: V gene, D gene, J gene, CDR3 protein, CDR3 DNA. A D gene is named only where the DNA matches it firmly.

TRBV5-1,TRBD2,TRBJ2-6,CASSLVASGGIPPSGANVLTF,TGCGCCAGCAGCTTGGTCGCTAGCGGGGGTATCCCGCCCTCTGGGGCCAACGTCCTGACTTTC
TRBV15,.,TRBJ2-3,CATSREPETDTQYF,TGTGCCACCAGCAGAGAGCCGGAGACAGATACGCAGTATTTT
TRBV29-1,TRBD2,TRBJ2-5,CSVEGTSGSSETQYF,TGCAGCGTTGAAGGCACTAGCGGGAGTTCAGAGACCCAGTACTTC
TRBV10-3,.,TRBJ1-5,CAISPGVQGGYQPQHF,TGTGCCATCAGTCCGGGTGTCCAGGGAGGATATCAGCCCCAGCATTTT
TRBV29-1,.,TRBJ1-1,CSVQRQNTEAFF,TGCAGCGTCCAAAGACAGAACACTGAAGCTTTCTTT
TRBV6-5,TRBD1,TRBJ2-1,CASTKYGTGEREQFF,TGTGCCAGCACTAAATACGGGACAGGGGAGAGGGAGCAGTTCTTC
TRBV10-1,TRBD2,TRBJ2-7,CASSCSGITYEQYF,TGCGCCAGCAGCTGTAGCGGGATTACTTACGAGCAGTACTTC
TRBV27,TRBD2,TRBJ2-1,CASTLAVYYNEQFF,TGTGCCAGCACCCTAGCGGTTTACTACAATGAGCAGTTCTTC
TRBV28,.,TRBJ1-1,CASSSPRGTWAGAFF,TGTGCCAGCAGCTCACCACGTGGAACGTGGGCTGGAGCTTTCTTT
TRBV10-3,TRBD2,TRBJ2-1,CAISEVAGVNDNEQFF,TGTGCCATCAGTGAAGTAGCGGGAGTGAACGACAATGAGCAGTTCTTC
TRBV18,TRBD1,TRBJ1-4,CASSPGLQGNEKLFF,TGTGCCAGCTCACCAGGGCTACAGGGGAATGAAAAACTGTTTTTT
TRBV27,TRBD2,TRBJ2-3,CASSSLGTSGPTTDTQYF,TGTGCCAGCAGTTCCCTCGGGACTAGCGGGCCGACCACAGATACGCAGTATTTT
TRBV6-5,.,TRBJ1-2,CASSYSRLKNVGYTF,TGTGCCAGCAGTTACTCGCGTTTGAAGAATGTTGGCTACACCTTC
TRBV10-3,TRBD1,TRBJ1-2,CAITPGQGTGYTF,TGTGCCATCACCCCGGGACAGGGGACTGGCTACACCTTC
TRBV6-5,TRBD1,TRBJ2-7,CASRRQGTMAEQYF,TGTGCCAGCAGGCGACAGGGTACTATGGCGGAGCAGTACTTC
TRBV27,.,TRBJ2-7,CASSLSRRVSYEQYF,TGTGCCAGCAGTCTAAGTCGACGGGTCTCCTACGAGCAGTACTTC
TRBV9,.,TRBJ2-3,CASSPQGRGLTDTQYF,TGTGCCAGCAGCCCCCAAGGGCGGGGACTCACAGATACGCAGTATTTT
TRBV6-6,.,TRBJ1-1,CASSYGQKNTEAFF,TGTGCCAGCAGTTACGGACAGAAGAACACTGAAGCTTTCTTT
TRBV7-9,.,TRBJ2-1,CASSYQRNEQFF,TGTGCCAGCAGTTATCAGCGCAATGAGCAGTTCTTC
TRBV2,.,TRBJ1-3,CASSEGQISGNTIYF,TGTGCCAGCAGTGAAGGGCAGATCTCTGGAAACACCATATATTTT
TRBV4-2,.,TRBJ2-1,CASSPLDSSSYNEQFF,TGTGCCAGCAGCCCGCTAGACTCGAGCTCCTACAATGAGCAGTTCTTC
TRBV14,TRBD1,TRBJ1-2,CASSRGQGRYGYTF,TGTGCCAGCAGCCGGGGACAGGGACGGTATGGCTACACCTTC
TRBV5-1,TRBD1,TRBJ2-1,CASSLGGQGDGNEQFF,TGCGCCAGCAGCTTGGGCGGGCAGGGGGATGGCAATGAGCAGTTCTTC
TRBV18,TRBD1,TRBJ1-1,CASSPVLHIAGTGAFPARNTEAFF,TGTGCCAGCTCACCAGTCCTCCACATCGCCGGGACAGGGGCCTTCCCGGCCCGGAACACTGAAGCTTTCTTT
TRBV7-8,.,TRBJ2-4,CASSLERGGNIQYF,TGTGCCAGCAGCTTAGAAAGGGGCGGAAACATTCAGTACTTC
TRBV4-1,TRBD2,TRBJ2-3,CASSHHASGPITDTQYF,TGCGCCAGCAGCCACCATGCTAGCGGGCCGATAACAGATACGCAGTATTTT
TRBV4-2,.,TRBJ1-5,CASSQELQGLQPQHF,TGTGCCAGCAGCCAAGAATTACAGGGCCTTCAGCCCCAGCATTTT
TRBV6-6,.,TRBJ2-4,CASNQQGLDIQYF,TGTGCCAGCAATCAACAGGGTTTGGACATTCAGTACTTC
TRBV20-1,.,TRBJ2-7,CSAGITYEQYF,TGCAGTGCCGGGATTACCTACGAGCAGTACTTC
TRBV6-5,.,TRBJ2-2,CASRRTGELFF,TGTGCCAGTAGGAGGACCGGGGAGCTGTTTTTT
TRBV5-1,.,TRBJ1-4,CASSTRQARGEKLFF,TGCGCCAGCAGCACACGACAGGCCCGGGGTGAAAAACTGTTTTTT
TRBV30,.,TRBJ1-1,CAWSVRGMVNTEAFF,TGTGCCTGGAGTGTACGAGGGATGGTCAACACTGAAGCTTTCTTT
TRBV6-5,TRBD1,TRBJ1-2,CASRASQGAGGYTF,TGTGCCAGCAGGGCCTCACAGGGGGCCGGTGGCTACACCTTC